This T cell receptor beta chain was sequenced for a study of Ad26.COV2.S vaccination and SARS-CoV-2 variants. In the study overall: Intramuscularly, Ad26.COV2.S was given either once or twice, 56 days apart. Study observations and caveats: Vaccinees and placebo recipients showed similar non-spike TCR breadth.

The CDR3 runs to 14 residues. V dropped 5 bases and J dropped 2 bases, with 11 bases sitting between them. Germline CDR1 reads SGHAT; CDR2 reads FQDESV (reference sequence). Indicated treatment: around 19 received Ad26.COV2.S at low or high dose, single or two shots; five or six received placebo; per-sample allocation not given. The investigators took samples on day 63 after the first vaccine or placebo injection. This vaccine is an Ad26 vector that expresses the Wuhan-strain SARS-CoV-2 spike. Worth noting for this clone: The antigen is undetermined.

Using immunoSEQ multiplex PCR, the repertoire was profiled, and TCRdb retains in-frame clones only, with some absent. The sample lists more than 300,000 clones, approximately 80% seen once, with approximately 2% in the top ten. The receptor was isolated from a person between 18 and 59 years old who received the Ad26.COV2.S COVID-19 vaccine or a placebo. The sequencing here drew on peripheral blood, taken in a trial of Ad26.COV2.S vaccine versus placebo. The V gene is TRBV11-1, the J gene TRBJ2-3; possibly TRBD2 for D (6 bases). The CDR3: CASSRGFSTDTQYF. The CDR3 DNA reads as TGTGCCAGCAGCCGGGGGTTTTCCACAGATACGCAGTATTTT.